This passage covers 2 T cell receptor beta chains from one sample sequenced in a study of regulatory T cells in long-lasting Graves disease. Time point defined: persistent/refractory GD, antithyroid drugs over 5 years with positive TRAb. The TCR library was made from RNA extracted from PBMCs. Arm-PCR of CDR3 regions with iRepertoire HTBI primers generated TCR beta libraries. One entry per CDR3 protein, called by TCRdb with MiXCR from the multiplex PCR reads. The sample holds approximately 500,000 distinct CDR3 sequences, about a fifth seen once. The sequencing here drew on peripheral blood mononuclear cells (PBMCs), taken when the disease was refractory, from a patient treated with antithyroid drugs. The receptors stem from a female donor with Graves disease.

The rearrangement links TRBV9 to TRBJ1-1; 7 positions match TRBD1. Germline CDR1 is SGDLS and CDR2 is YYNGEE. The CDR3 is made up of 15 amino acids. V shed 2 bases, J shed 6 bases, and the junction held 10 bases outside the gene matches. DNA of the CDR3: TGTGCCAGCAGCGTTAAGACAGGGAGGGATCCTGAAGCTTTCTTT. Translated, it gives CASSVKTGRDPEAFF.

This clonotype was seen repeatedly, ten times or more. V is TRBV12-3 or TRBV12-4 and J is TRBJ1-1, with D possibly being TRBD1 (5 bases). CDR3 length equals 11 residues. V was trimmed by 6 bases and J by 8 bases, leaving 10 bases between them. The CDR3 loop reads CASSHGGEAFF. As DNA, the CDR3 is TGTGCCAGCAGCCACGGGGGGGAAGCTTTCTTT.